Shown below are 22 T cell receptor beta chains from a single sample sequenced in a study of blood T cell repertoires in COVID-19. Sequencing was performed with immunoSEQ multiplex PCR; in TCRdb, only in-frame clones are kept and a portion is missing. This table holds about 37,000 clones, 75% to 90% found once. Sequenced material: peripheral blood. These receptors were taken from a woman in her 70s with acute or convalescent COVID-19.

This sequence joins TRBV2 and TRBJ2-1; 10 nucleotides match TRBD1. Germline lookup yields CDR1 SNHLY and CDR2 FYNNEI. The CDR3 is 13 amino acids. J gave up 9 bases and V 7 bases, and 6 bases lay outside the gene matches. In DNA form, the CDR3 reads TGTGCCAGCACCGGGACAGGGGCGATTGAGCAGTTCTTC. This codes for CASTGTGAIEQFF. Full variable domain (missing parts from reference TRBV2 and TRBJ2-1): EPEVTQTPSHQVTQMGQEVILRCVPISNHLYFYWYRQILGQKVEFLVSFYNNEISEKSEIFDDQFSVERPDGSNFTLKIRSTKLEDSAMYFCASTGTGAIEQFFGPGTRLTVL.

The V and J genes are TRBV6-5 and TRBJ1-1, with 8 bases aligning to TRBD1. Looked up from germline, CDR1 is MNHEY and CDR2 is SVGAGI. The CDR3 runs to 15 residues. The J segment lost 1 base and the V segment lost 6 bases, leaving 7 bases of the junction unmatched. The CDR3 DNA reads TGTGCCAGCAGCGACAGGGGATGGTCGAACACTGAAGCTTTCTTT. This gives the protein CASSDRGWSNTEAFF.

CDR3 in DNA: TGTGCCAGCAGTCCCGGACTCCTCGGGGATACGCAGTATTTT. Translation gives CASSPGLLGDTQYF. The V gene is TRBV6-2 or TRBV6-3, the J gene TRBJ2-3; D is possibly TRBD2 (5 bases). Germline CDR1 reads MNHEY; CDR2 reads SVGEGT. This CDR3 comprises 14 residues. Trimming removed 5 bases from V and 6 bases from J, with 15 bases in between.

The rearrangement joins TRBV9 to TRBJ2-2; 11 bases agree with TRBD2. V was pared by 4 bases and J by 1 base, with 3 bases of the junction left unmatched. CDR3 length: 16 amino acids. Germline V lookup: CDR1 SGDLS, CDR2 YYNGEE. The CDR3 DNA reads as TGTGCCAGCAGCTCAGGACTAGCGGGGAACACCGGGGAGCTGTTTTTT. Amino acids: CASSSGLAGNTGELFF. The full variable domain, completed using reference TRBV9 and TRBJ2-2, is DSGVTQTPKHLITATGQRVTLRCSPRSGDLSVYWYQQSLDQGLQFLIQYYNGEERAKGNILERFSAQQFPDLHSELNLSSLELGDSALYFCASSSGLAGNTGELFFGEGSRLTVL.

The chain couples TRBV6-1 to TRBJ1-5; D gene uncertain. The V end lost 0 bases, the J end lost 1 base, and 7 bases lay between the germline ends. This CDR3 spans 15 amino acids. Germline-derived CDR1 and CDR2 are MNHNS and SASEGT. CDR3 residues: CASSEAGGSNQPQHF. The CDR3 nucleotides are TGTGCCAGCAGTGAAGCGGGAGGCAGCAATCAGCCCCAGCATTTT.

The chain employs TRBV7-2 and TRBJ2-2, with D tentatively TRBD1 (6 bases). The V gene's germline CDR1 is SGHTA and CDR2 FQGNSA. This CDR3 comprises 16 residues. V lost 6 bases and J lost 5, with 19 bases in between. In DNA form, the CDR3 reads TGTGCCAGCAGACTAGGGCCAGGACAGACAACCGGGGAGCTGTTTTTT. Its translation: CASRLGPGQTTGELFF.

The V gene is TRBV27, the J gene TRBJ2-1; 7 positions match TRBD2. Looked up from germline, CDR1 is MNHEY and CDR2 is SMNVEV (reference sequence). The CDR3 extends over 13 amino acids. V lost 5 bases and J lost 7; bases outside the gene matches: 5. The CDR3 DNA reads as TGTGCCAGCAGTCTGACTAGCCGGAATGAGCAGTTCTTC. Translating it yields CASSLTSRNEQFF.

Ten or more counts support this clone. The CDR3 spells CASSLGQSNTEAFF. CDR3 bases: TGTGCCAGCAGTCTAGGACAGTCCAACACTGAAGCTTTCTTT. This chain uses TRBV6-5 with TRBJ1-1; D possibly corresponds to TRBD1 (6 bases). This CDR3 contains 14 residues. CDR1 is MNHEY and CDR2 is SVGAGI in the germline V gene. V was pared by 5 bases and J by 2 bases, with 12 bases between.

This clone has just one count. The chain joins TRBV28 to TRBJ2-2, with a tentative D call TRBD2 (5 bases). This CDR3 is 17 amino acids long. V lost 2 bases, J lost 0 bases, and 13 bases lay in between. The germline gives CDR1 MDHEN, CDR2 SYDVKM. The CDR3 bases are TGTGCCAGCAGTTTAGCCGGGCGGGTAGCGAACACCGGGGAGCTGTTTTTT. This codes for CASSLAGRVANTGELFF.

This chain joins TRBV5-1 and TRBJ2-5; D perhaps matches TRBD1 (6 bases). V dropped 0 bases and J dropped 1 base, with 13 bases sitting between them. CDR3 length: 16 residues. From germline, CDR1 is SGHRS and CDR2 YFSETQ. In DNA, the CDR3 is TGCGCCAGCAGCTTGGAGGTGCGAGGGGGCCAAGAGACCCAGTACTTC. This sequence encodes CASSLEVRGGQETQYF.

This rearrangement joins TRBV27 to TRBJ2-3, with 10 bases that match TRBD1. V lost 6 bases to trimming and J lost 5 bases; unmatched junction nucleotides: 5. The CDR3 is made up of 14 amino acids. The germline V gene has CDR1 MNHEY and CDR2 SMNVEV (reference sequence). Here the CDR3 DNA reads TGTGCCAGCAGAAGGACAGGGGGGGGAGATACGCAGTATTTT. It encodes CASRRTGGGDTQYF.

The V and J genes are TRBV7-6 and TRBJ2-2; 8 bases are a match to TRBD2. V gave up 2 bases and J gave up 5 bases; unmatched junction bases: 4. Germline V lookup: CDR1 SGHVS, CDR2 FNYEAQ. This CDR3 comprises 15 residues. The CDR3 sequence is CASSLNGGGTGELFF. CDR3 coding DNA: TGTGCCAGCAGCTTAAATGGCGGGGGGACCGGGGAGCTGTTTTTT.

This clone was seen a single time. The V call is TRBV19, the J call TRBJ1-5, with D possibly matching TRBD1 (6 bases). CDR1 and CDR2 from the germline V gene are LNHDA and SQIVND (reference sequence). V was cut by 5 bases and J by 5 bases, with 16 bases left in between. CDR3 size: 15 residues. The CDR3 sequence: CASSHRNREDQPQHF. In DNA, the CDR3 is TGTGCCAGTAGTCATCGTAACAGGGAAGATCAGCCCCAGCATTTT.

The chain carries TRBV25-1 and TRBJ2-7; D not resolved. Trimming left V 4 bases short and J 3 bases short, with 13 bases between. The germline CDR1 and CDR2 sequences are MGHDK and SYGVNS. The CDR3 is made up of 14 amino acids. Here the CDR3 reads CASSGLPNVYEQYF. The CDR3 DNA reads as TGTGCCAGCAGTGGACTCCCAAACGTCTACGAGCAGTACTTC.

V usage is TRBV6-5 and J usage is TRBJ1-1; TRBD1 matches 9 bases. The CDR3 consists of 15 residues. Germline CDR1 reads MNHEY; CDR2 reads SVGAGI. The J segment lost 7 bases and the V segment lost 6 bases, leaving 12 bases of the junction unmatched. CDR3 residues: CASRHPGQGLGEAFF. CDR3 nucleotide sequence: TGTGCCAGCAGACATCCGGGACAGGGATTGGGTGAAGCTTTCTTT.

V gene TRBV18 combines with J gene TRBJ2-1; 7 bases fit TRBD1. V was pared by 2 bases and J by 3 bases, with 10 bases of the junction left unmatched. The CDR3 totals 17 residues. Germline values: CDR1 KGHSH, CDR2 LQKENI. The DNA for the CDR3 is TGTGCCAGCTCACCAGTCCGCTTCGGGACAGACTACAATGAGCAGTTCTTC. Protein product: CASSPVRFGTDYNEQFF.

The chain joins TRBV21-1 to TRBJ1-5; TRBD1, the D gene given by the table, was not confirmed from the DNA. TRBV21-1 is a pseudogene segment. There are 17 residues in the CDR3. The DNA for the CDR3 is TGTGCCAGCAGCAAAGCAAAGACAGGGTCTGGCAATCAGCCCCAGCATTTT. Its protein product is CASSKAKTGSGNQPQHF.

The chain has TRBV11-2 and TRBJ2-2, with 11 bases fitting TRBD2. Germline loops: CDR1 SGHAT, CDR2 FQNNGV. This CDR3 has 17 amino acids. The V and J ends lost 0 bases and 1 base, in that order; junction bases with no gene match: 1. CDR3: CASSLEGTSGNTGELFF. The DNA of the CDR3 is TGTGCCAGCAGCTTAGAGGGGACTAGCGGGAACACCGGGGAGCTGTTTTTT.

The V call is TRBV12-3 or TRBV12-4, the J call TRBJ2-5; D is perhaps TRBD2 (5 bases). The CDR3 loop spans 12 amino acids. Trimming pared 3 bases from V and 7 bases from J, leaving 9 bases between. The CDR3 nucleotides read TGTGCCAGCAGTTTGAACGCGGGGACCCAGTACTTC. Its translation is CASSLNAGTQYF.

This clone was found a few times. The chain is built from TRBV25-1 and TRBJ1-6; 7 nucleotides agree with TRBD1. Germline V CDR1 and CDR2: MGHDK, SYGVNS. The CDR3 totals 15 residues. J lost 7 bases, V lost 2 bases, and 5 bases had no gene match. Here the CDR3 DNA reads TGTGCCAGCAGTGAACCGGGACAGTGGAATTCACCCCTCCACTTT. Its translation is CASSEPGQWNSPLHF.

The J gene is TRBJ2-6, the V gene TRBV11-2; maybe TRBD2 (6 bases). Per germline, CDR1 SGHAT and CDR2 FQNNGV. V lost 2 bases and J 1 base, leaving 9 bases between the germline ends. There are 16 residues in the CDR3. DNA of the CDR3: TGTGCCAGCAGCTTAACGACTAGGTCTGGGGCCAACGTCCTGACTTTC. Its protein product is CASSLTTRSGANVLTF.

The gene calls are TRBV11-2 and TRBJ2-7, with 11 bases aligning to TRBD2. This CDR3 region has 16 residues. The junction had 6 bases not matched to a gene; V was cut back by 5 bases and J by 0 bases. The V gene's germline CDR1 is SGHAT and CDR2 FQNNGV. The CDR3 DNA sequence: TGTGCCAGCAGCCCAGGACTAGCGGGTTACTCCTACGAGCAGTACTTC. Its protein is CASSPGLAGYSYEQYF.